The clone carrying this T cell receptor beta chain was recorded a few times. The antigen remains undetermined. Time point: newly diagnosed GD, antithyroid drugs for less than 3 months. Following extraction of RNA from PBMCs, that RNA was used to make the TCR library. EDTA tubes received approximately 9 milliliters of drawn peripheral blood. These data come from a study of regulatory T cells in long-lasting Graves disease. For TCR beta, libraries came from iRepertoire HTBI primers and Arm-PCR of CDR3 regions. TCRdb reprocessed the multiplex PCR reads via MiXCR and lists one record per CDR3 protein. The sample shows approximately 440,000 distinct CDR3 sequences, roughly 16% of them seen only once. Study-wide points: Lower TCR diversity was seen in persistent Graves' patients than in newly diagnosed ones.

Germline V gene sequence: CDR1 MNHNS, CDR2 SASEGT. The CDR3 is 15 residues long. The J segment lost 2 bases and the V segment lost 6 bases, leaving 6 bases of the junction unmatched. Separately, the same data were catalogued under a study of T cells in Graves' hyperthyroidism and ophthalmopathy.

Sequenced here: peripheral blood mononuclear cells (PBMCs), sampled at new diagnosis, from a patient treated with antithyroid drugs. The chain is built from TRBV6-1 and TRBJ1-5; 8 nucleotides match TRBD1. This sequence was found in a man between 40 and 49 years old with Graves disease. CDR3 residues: CASSEDRVGNQPQHF. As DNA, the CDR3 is TGTGCCAGCAGCGAGGACAGGGTGGGCAATCAGCCCCAGCATTTT.